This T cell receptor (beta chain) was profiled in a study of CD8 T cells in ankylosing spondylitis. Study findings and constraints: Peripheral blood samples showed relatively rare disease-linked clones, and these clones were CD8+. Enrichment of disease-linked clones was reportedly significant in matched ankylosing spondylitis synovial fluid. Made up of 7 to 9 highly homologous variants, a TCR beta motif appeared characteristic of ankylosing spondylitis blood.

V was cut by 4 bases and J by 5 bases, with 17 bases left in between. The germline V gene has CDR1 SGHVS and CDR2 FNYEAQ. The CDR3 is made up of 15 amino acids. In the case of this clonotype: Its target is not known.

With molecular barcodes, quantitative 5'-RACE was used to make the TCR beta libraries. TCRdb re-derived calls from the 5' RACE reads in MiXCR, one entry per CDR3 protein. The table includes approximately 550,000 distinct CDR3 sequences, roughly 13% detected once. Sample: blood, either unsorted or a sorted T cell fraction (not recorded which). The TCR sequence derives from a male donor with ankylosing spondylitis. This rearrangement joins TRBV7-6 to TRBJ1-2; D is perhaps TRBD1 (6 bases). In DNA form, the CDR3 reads TGTGCCAGCAGCTCGAGCACAGGGCTGGTATATGGCTACACCTTC. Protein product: CASSSSTGLVYGYTF.